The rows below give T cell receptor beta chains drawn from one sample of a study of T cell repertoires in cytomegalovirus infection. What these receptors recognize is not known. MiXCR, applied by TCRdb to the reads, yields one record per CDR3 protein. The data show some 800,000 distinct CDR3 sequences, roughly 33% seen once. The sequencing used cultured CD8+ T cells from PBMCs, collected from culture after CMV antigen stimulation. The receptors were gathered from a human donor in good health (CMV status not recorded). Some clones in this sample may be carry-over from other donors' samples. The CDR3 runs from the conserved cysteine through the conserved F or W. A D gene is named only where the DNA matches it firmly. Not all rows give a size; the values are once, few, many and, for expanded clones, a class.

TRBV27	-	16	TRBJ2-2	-	TGTGCCAGCAGCAACCGCGGACATTCGAACACCGGGGAGCTGTTTTTT	CASSNRGHSNTGELFF
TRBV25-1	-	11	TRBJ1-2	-	TGTGCCAGCTACGGTCGCCATGGCTACACCTTC	CASYGRHGYTF
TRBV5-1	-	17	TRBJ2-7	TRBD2	TGCGCCAGCAGCTGGCCGGGACTAGCGGGGGGGCCCTACGAGCAGTACTTC	CASSWPGLAGGPYEQYF
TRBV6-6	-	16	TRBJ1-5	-	TGTGCCAGCAGTTACTTACCTCGGACACAAAATCAGCCCCAGCATTTT	CASSYLPRTQNQPQHF
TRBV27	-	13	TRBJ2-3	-	TGTGCCACGTCGAACTACCCCACAGATACGCAGTATTTT	CATSNYPTDTQYF
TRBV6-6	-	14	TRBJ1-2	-	TGTGCCAGCAGTTACTCTGCCACGAACTATGGCTACACCTTC	CASSYSATNYGYTF
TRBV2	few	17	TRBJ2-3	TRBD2	TGTGCCAGCAGGTGGACTAGCGGGACCGGTAGCACAGATACGCAGTATTTT	CASRWTSGTGSTDTQYF
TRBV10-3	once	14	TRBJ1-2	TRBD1	TGTGCCATCAGTGATGGACAGGGGGCGTATGGCTACACCTTC	CAISDGQGAYGYTF
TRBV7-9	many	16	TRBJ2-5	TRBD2	TGTGCCAGCAGCCCACCTACTAGCGGGGGCCAAGAGACCCAGTACTTC	CASSPPTSGGQETQYF
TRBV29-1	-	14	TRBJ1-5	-	TGCAGCGTCCGGATCCGTTTGGGCAATCAGCCCCAGCATTTT	CSVRIRLGNQPQHF
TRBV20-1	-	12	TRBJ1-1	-	TGCAGTGCTAGTAAGGGAGGGACTGAAGCTTTCTTT	CSASKGGTEAFF
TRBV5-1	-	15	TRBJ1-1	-	TGCGCCAGCAGCTTGCCCGTTGGGGGGGGCACTGAAGCTTTCTTT	CASSLPVGGGTEAFF
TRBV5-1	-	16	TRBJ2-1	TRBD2	TGCGCCAGCAGCTTCCCACTAGCGGGGGGCTACAATGAGCAGTTCTTC	CASSFPLAGGYNEQFF
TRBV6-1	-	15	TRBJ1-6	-	TGTGCCAGCCTCGTGAGGGAGTCCTATAATTCACCCCTCCACTTT	CASLVRESYNSPLHF
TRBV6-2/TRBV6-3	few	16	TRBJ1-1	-	TGTGCCAGCAGTTGGAAAGTCAGGGACGGCGGCACTGAAGCTTTCTTT	CASSWKVRDGGTEAFF
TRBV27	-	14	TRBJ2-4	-	TGTGCCAGCAGTGTCGTTGGGACAAAAAACATTCAGTACTTC	CASSVVGTKNIQYF
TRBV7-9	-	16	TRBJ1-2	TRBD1	TGTGCCAGCAGCTCCGGGACAGGGGGCGCGGGTTATGGCTACACCTTC	CASSSGTGGAGYGYTF
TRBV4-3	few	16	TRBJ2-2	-	TGCGCCAGCAGCATGTCCATAACAGGACACACCGGGGAGCTGTTTTTT	CASSMSITGHTGELFF
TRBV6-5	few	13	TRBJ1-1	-	TGTGCCAGCCAGATGGACAGTAACACTGAAGCTTTCTTT	CASQMDSNTEAFF
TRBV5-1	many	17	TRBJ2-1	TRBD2	TGCGCCAGCAGCTTGTCACTAGGCGGGGGGTCCTATAGTGAGCAGTTCTTC	CASSLSLGGGSYSEQFF
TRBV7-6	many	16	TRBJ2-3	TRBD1	TGTGCCAGCAGCTTAGTCGGGCAGGGGGCTTTAGATACGCAGTATTTT	CASSLVGQGALDTQYF
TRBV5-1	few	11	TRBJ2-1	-	TGCGCCAGCACCTTGGGGAATGAGCAGTTCTTC	CASTLGNEQFF
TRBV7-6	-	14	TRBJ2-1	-	TGTGCCAGCAGCCCAACGGGCAGGGGCAATGAGCAGTTCTTC	CASSPTGRGNEQFF
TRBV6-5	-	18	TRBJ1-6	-	TGTGCCAGCAGTTACTCGGCGGGGGGAAACGAAGATAATTCACCCCTCCACTTT	CASSYSAGGNEDNSPLHF
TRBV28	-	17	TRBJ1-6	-	TGTGCCAGCAGTTTAAATTTTCCCGGCTTTGGAAATTCACCCCTCCACTTT	CASSLNFPGFGNSPLHF
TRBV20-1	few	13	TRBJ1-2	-	TGCAGTGGGTTAGTAACGGACTACTATGGCTACACCTTC	CSGLVTDYYGYTF
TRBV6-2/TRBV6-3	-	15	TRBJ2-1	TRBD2	TGTGCCAGCAGGCCCGGAGGCGGGGGGTCGGGTGAGCAGTTCTTC	CASRPGGGGSGEQFF